The following is a T cell receptor beta chain sequence with its context. Its target is unknown. This specimen belongs to a study of shared clonotypes between healthy human individuals. In the study overall: Researchers assigned three CD4 naive, three CD4 memory, two CD8 naive and one CD8 memory plate to each donor. General study findings and limits: Owing to a small donor count, the genetic and exposure-history diversity represented was limited. Researchers found naive subsets generally carried larger estimated richness than memory subsets.

Naive CD8 populations comprised CD45RO-negative cells positively selected for CCR7, excluding terminally differentiated effector memory CD45RA+ cells. Per sorted-subset replicate PCR, input was around 200 ng DNA, representing 30,000 or so T cell genomes. TCRdb keeps only in-frame clones here, not all; method: immunoSEQ multiplex PCR. The table records 550,000 to 750,000 clones, just over 90% of them present only once. CDR1 is MDHEN, CDR2 SYDVKM, per germline. This CDR3 is 17 amino acids long. J was trimmed by 2 bases and V by 7 bases; bases with no gene match: 15. Sequencing input: naive CD8+ T cells sorted from blood. The V call is TRBV28, the J call TRBJ2-5; 8 bases match TRBD2. The receptor comes from a man aged 25-45 years in good health. This CDR3 is CASIRDTGGPGQETQYF. CDR3 coding DNA: TGTGCCAGCATACGCGACACGGGAGGGCCGGGGCAAGAGACCCAGTACTTC.